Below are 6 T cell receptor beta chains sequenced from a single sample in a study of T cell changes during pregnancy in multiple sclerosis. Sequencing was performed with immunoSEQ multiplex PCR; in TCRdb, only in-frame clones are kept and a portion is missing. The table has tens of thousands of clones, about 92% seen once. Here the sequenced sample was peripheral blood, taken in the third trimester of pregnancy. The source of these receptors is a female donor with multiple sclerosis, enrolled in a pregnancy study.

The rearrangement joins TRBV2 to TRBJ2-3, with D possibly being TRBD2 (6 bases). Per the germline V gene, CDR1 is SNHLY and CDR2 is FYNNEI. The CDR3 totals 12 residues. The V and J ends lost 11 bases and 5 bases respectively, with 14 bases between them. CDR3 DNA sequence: TGTGCCGCGGGGCGAGCAGGAGATACGCAGTATTTT. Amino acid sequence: CAAGRAGDTQYF.

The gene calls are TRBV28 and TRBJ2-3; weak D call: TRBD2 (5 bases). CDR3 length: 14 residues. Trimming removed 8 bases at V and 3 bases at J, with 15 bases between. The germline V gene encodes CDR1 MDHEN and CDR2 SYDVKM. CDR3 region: CASRLWTGTDTQYF. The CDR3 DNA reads TGTGCCAGCCGATTATGGACGGGGACAGATACGCAGTATTTT.

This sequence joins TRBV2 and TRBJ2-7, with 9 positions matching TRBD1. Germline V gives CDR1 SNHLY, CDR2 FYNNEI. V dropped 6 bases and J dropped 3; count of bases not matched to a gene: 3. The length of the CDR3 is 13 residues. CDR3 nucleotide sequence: TGTGCCAGCAGAGGGACAGGGATCTACGAGCAGTACTTC. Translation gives CASRGTGIYEQYF.

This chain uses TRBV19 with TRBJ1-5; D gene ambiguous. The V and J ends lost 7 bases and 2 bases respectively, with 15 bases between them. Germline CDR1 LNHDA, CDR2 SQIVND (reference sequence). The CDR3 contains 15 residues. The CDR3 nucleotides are TGTGCCAGTACAAGAGCAGGAGGAGGCAATCAGCCCCAGCATTTT. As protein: CASTRAGGGNQPQHF.

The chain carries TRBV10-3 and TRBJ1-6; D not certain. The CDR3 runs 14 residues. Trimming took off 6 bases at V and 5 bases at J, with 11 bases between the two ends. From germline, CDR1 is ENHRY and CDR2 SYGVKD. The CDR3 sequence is CAISLDGDNSPLHF. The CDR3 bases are TGTGCCATCAGCCTAGACGGAGATAATTCACCCCTCCACTTT.

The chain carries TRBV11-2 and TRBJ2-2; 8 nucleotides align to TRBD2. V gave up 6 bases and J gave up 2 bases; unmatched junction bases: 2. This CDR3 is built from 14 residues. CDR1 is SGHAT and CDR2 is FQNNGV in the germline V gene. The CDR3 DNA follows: TGTGCCAGCAGGACTAGCGCCAACACCGGGGAGCTGTTTTTT. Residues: CASRTSANTGELFF.